This TCR beta chain was found in a study of T cell responses to AZD1222 COVID-19 vaccine. This table comes from immunoSEQ multiplex PCR, and its TCRdb copy is limited to in-frame clones, with some not included. The sample consists of 100,000 to 150,000 clones, about nine tenths of them appearing once. V shed 2 bases and J shed 5 bases, with 18 bases lying between them. CDR1 and CDR2 (germline): KGHSH, LQKENI. This CDR3 comprises 16 residues. The clonotype was recovered from an adult in good health. Sample: peripheral blood, taken on day 0 of AZD1222 vaccination. The V gene is TRBV18, the J gene TRBJ2-5, with unresolved D. The CDR3 nucleotides are TGTGCCAGCTCACCATTAACTGCAGGCCTGGGGGAGACCCAGTACTTC. As protein: CASSPLTAGLGETQYF.